These 20 T cell receptor beta chains were sequenced from one sample in a study of shared clonotypes between healthy human individuals (TCRdb year 2020). Library construction relied on the immunoSEQ multiplex PCR assay. This is the immuneACCESS table as TCRdb keeps it, with only in-frame sequences that have V and J called. A part of the clones is gone; compared with another copy, unresolved V genes explain less than half, and the rest is unexplained. The sample table lists about a million clones, around 75% of them with a count of one. The ten largest clonotypes hold over 1.3% of the sample. Sequenced input: memory CD4+ T cells sorted from blood. The cell subset or site label for this specimen denotes: CD45RA-negative fraction. These receptors were collected from a young man in good health.

This rearrangement joins TRBV7-2 to TRBJ1-3; 12 nucleotides agree with TRBD1. Trimming removed 3 bases from V and 0 bases from J; junction bases left unmatched: 3. Looked up from germline, CDR1 is SGHTA and CDR2 is FQGNSA. The CDR3 extends over 17 amino acids. DNA of the CDR3: TGTGCCAGCAGCTTGGGACAGGGGGCTCGCTCTGGAAACACCATATATTTT. Protein sequence: CASSLGQGARSGNTIYF.

The rearrangement links TRBV21-1 to TRBJ1-5. TRBV21-1 is labeled a pseudogene. The CDR3 is 17 amino acids. The CDR3 DNA reads as TGTGCCAGCAGCAAACCGAAGGGCCCTAGGAGCAATCAGCCCCAGCATTTT. Translated, it gives CASSKPKGPRSNQPQHF.

This clone was recorded once. V gene TRBV18 combines with J gene TRBJ1-6; maybe TRBD1 (5 bases). The CDR3 sequence is 18 residues long. Germline loops: CDR1 KGHSH, CDR2 LQKENI. Trimming took off 3 bases at V and 3 bases at J, with 18 bases between the two ends. CDR3 sequence reads: CASSPIPMTANYNSPLHF. For the CDR3, the DNA is TGTGCCAGCTCACCGATCCCTATGACAGCTAACTATAATTCACCCCTCCACTTT. Combining the CDR3 with reference TRBV18 and TRBJ1-6 gives the whole variable domain NAGVMQNPRHLVRRRGQEARLRCSPMKGHSHVYWYRQLPEEGLKFMVYLQKENIIDESGMPKERFSAEFPKEGPSILRIQQVVRGDSAAYFCASSPIPMTANYNSPLHFGNGTRLTVT.

The chain links TRBV11-1 to TRBJ1-6; TRBD1 might be the D (5 bases). This CDR3 is built from 14 residues. Looked up from germline, CDR1 is SGHAT and CDR2 is FQDESV (reference sequence). V lost 1 base and J lost 6, with 7 bases in between. The CDR3 loop is CASSLGGGNSPLHF. For the CDR3, the DNA is TGTGCCAGCAGCTTAGGCGGGGGTAATTCACCCCTCCACTTT.

This clone has more than one count but fewer than ten. This chain uses TRBV5-1 with TRBJ1-1, with D unclear. CDR3 length equals 14 residues. CDR1 and CDR2 (germline): SGHRS, YFSETQ. Trimming removed 0 bases at V and 10 bases at J, with 16 bases between. CDR3 loop: CASSLAGNADGAFF. In DNA, the CDR3 is TGCGCCAGCAGCTTGGCCGGCAATGCTGATGGAGCTTTCTTT. Variable domain in full (rest from reference TRBV5-1 and TRBJ1-1): KAGVTQTPRYLIKTRGQQVTLSCSPISGHRSVSWYQQTPGQGLQFLFEYFSETQRNKGNFPGRFSGRQFSNSRSEMNVSTLELGDSALYLCASSLAGNADGAFFGQGTRLTVV.

The chain recombines TRBV5-1 with TRBJ2-1, with a possible D match to TRBD2 (6 bases). V lost 0 bases and J lost 0, with 10 bases in between. The CDR3 covers 16 residues. CDR1 and CDR2 (germline): SGHRS, YFSETQ. The chain's CDR3 is CASSLGAGNSYNEQFF. CDR3 nucleotides: TGCGCCAGCAGCTTGGGTGCGGGAAACTCCTACAATGAGCAGTTCTTC.

The V gene is TRBV5-1, the J gene TRBJ2-3, with TRBD2 matching over 9 bases. V was pared by 4 bases and J by 3 bases, with 12 bases of the junction left unmatched. CDR1 is SGHRS, CDR2 YFSETQ, per germline. CDR3 length: 17 amino acids. The CDR3 loop reads CASSPSQSGRRTDTQYF. Written as DNA, the CDR3 is TGCGCCAGCAGCCCTTCTCAAAGCGGGAGGAGGACAGATACGCAGTATTTT.

The rearrangement uses TRBV29-1 and TRBJ1-2, with unresolved D. This CDR3 region has 13 residues. The germline V gene encodes CDR1 SQVTM and CDR2 ANQGSEA. Trimming removed 4 bases at V and 3 bases at J, with 12 bases between. The CDR3 bases are TGCAGCGTTGTGCCCCGGGTAGACTATGGCTACACCTTC. Its protein is CSVVPRVDYGYTF.

This chain's CDR3 is CAWARGSSSRGANVLTF. The DNA for the CDR3 is TGTGCCTGGGCCCGAGGGTCATCCTCTCGAGGGGCCAACGTCCTGACTTTC. This chain connects TRBV30 to TRBJ2-6; a possible D gene is TRBD2 (5 bases). CDR1 is GTSNPN, CDR2 SVGIG, per germline (reference sequence). The CDR3 consists of 17 residues. Trimming cost V 5 bases and J 4 bases, with 21 bases left between them.

As to this clone: A far larger clone is a single base away, which makes a read error likely. This same CDR3 is encoded by further DNA sequences in the sample. The chain carries TRBV29-1 and TRBJ1-1; perhaps TRBD1 as D (6 bases). The CDR3 runs 14 residues. Germline loops: CDR1 SQVTM, CDR2 ANQGSEA. This CDR3 is CSVTRGPGNTEAFF. The CDR3 nucleotides read TGCAGCGTGACTCGGGGGCCAGGGAACACTGAAGCCTTCTTT.

This chain links TRBV5-4 with TRBJ2-2; 10 nucleotides agree with TRBD1. V shed 0 bases, J shed 6 bases, and the junction held 5 bases outside the gene matches. Germline lookup yields CDR1 SGHNT and CDR2 YYREEE (reference sequence). The CDR3 spans 16 residues. The CDR3 sequence: CASSLVGTGVPGELFF. The CDR3 DNA reads TGTGCCAGCAGCTTGGTCGGGACAGGGGTTCCCGGGGAGCTGTTTTTT.

The chain employs TRBV10-1 and TRBJ2-3, with D possibly TRBD1 on 5 matching bases. This CDR3 has 15 residues. Germline CDR1 WNHNN, CDR2 SYGVQD (reference sequence). Trimming stripped 3 bases from V and 3 bases from J, with 13 bases between. The CDR3, as DNA: TGCGCCAGCAGTGAACCCCAGGGCTCGACAGATACGCAGTATTTT. Translating it yields CASSEPQGSTDTQYF.

Regarding this clone: This may stem from a read error, because a much larger clone lies one nucleotide away. V and J are TRBV5-1 and TRBJ2-2; 11 bases are a match to TRBD2. There are 16 residues in the CDR3. Germline V CDR1 and CDR2: SGHRS, YFSETQ. Germline trimming cut 4 bases from V and 0 bases from J; bases unmatched to any gene: 2. This CDR3 is CASSPGLAANTGELFF. The DNA of the CDR3 is TGCGCCAGCAGCCCGGGACTAGCGGCGAACACCGGGGAGCTGTTTTTT.

The CDR3 DNA sequence: TGTGCCAGCTCACCACCGGTAGGGGGAGCGGATCGTAACATTCAGTACTTC. It encodes CASSPPVGGADRNIQYF. The V and J genes are TRBV18 and TRBJ2-4; D perhaps matches TRBD1 (6 bases). CDR3 length: 17 residues. Trimming removed 0 bases at V and 7 bases at J, with 19 bases between. Germline V gene sequence: CDR1 KGHSH, CDR2 LQKENI.

The chain recombines TRBV7-8 with TRBJ2-5, with D unresolved. The CDR3 spans 12 residues. V lost 10 bases and J lost 5, with 14 bases in between. Germline V gene sequence: CDR1 SGHVS, CDR2 FQNEAQ. CDR3 coding DNA: TGTGCCACTACCCCAGTCGGGGAGACCCAGTACTTC. Its protein is CATTPVGETQYF.

Only one count was recorded for this clone. The J gene is TRBJ2-3, the V gene TRBV15, with 9 bases lining up with TRBD2. Per the germline V gene, CDR1 is LNHNV and CDR2 is YYDKDF (reference sequence). This CDR3 is built from 15 residues. J gave up 5 bases and V 1 base, and 4 bases lay outside the gene matches. Here the CDR3 reads CATSRGQRGVDTQYF. CDR3 DNA sequence: TGTGCCACCAGCAGAGGTCAGCGGGGGGTAGATACGCAGTATTTT.

A few counts support this clone. This sample includes further DNA sequences coding for the same CDR3. The gene calls are TRBV18 and TRBJ1-3, with D possibly matching TRBD1 (5 bases). Germline values: CDR1 KGHSH, CDR2 LQKENI. Trimming stripped 3 bases from V and 2 bases from J, with 8 bases between. The CDR3 contains 14 residues. DNA for the CDR3: TGTGCCAGCTCACCGGGGGGTCCTGGAAACACCATATATTTT. Protein sequence: CASSPGGPGNTIYF.

This rearrangement joins TRBV18 to TRBJ1-3; TRBD1 matches 8 bases. The germline V gene has CDR1 KGHSH and CDR2 LQKENI. This CDR3 contains 16 residues. V dropped 6 bases and J dropped 4; count of bases not matched to a gene: 11. CDR3 protein: CASSPPARGLGNTIYF. The DNA of the CDR3 is TGTGCCAGCTCCCCCCCGGCCAGGGGGCTCGGAAACACCATATATTTT. Full variable domain (outside the CDR3, taken from reference TRBV18 and TRBJ1-3): NAGVMQNPRHLVRRRGQEARLRCSPMKGHSHVYWYRQLPEEGLKFMVYLQKENIIDESGMPKERFSAEFPKEGPSILRIQQVVRGDSAAYFCASSPPARGLGNTIYFGEGSWLTVV.

The chain is built from TRBV13 and TRBJ2-1, with D perhaps given as TRBD1 or TRBD2 (5 bases each). V was cut by 1 base and J by 10 bases, with 26 bases left in between. Germline V gene lookup returns CDR1 PRHDT and CDR2 FYEKMQ (reference sequence). This CDR3 is 18 amino acids long. In DNA, the CDR3 is TGTGCCAGCAGCTTAGTGGGGGTACTTGGAAGGGCTGGTCAGGAGCAGTTCTTC. Protein: CASSLVGVLGRAGQEQFF.

The chain carries TRBV19 and TRBJ2-2, with D tentatively TRBD1 (5 bases). Trimming shortened V by 7 bases and J by 7 bases, and 16 bases separated the two germline ends. This CDR3 has 14 residues. Germline loops: CDR1 LNHDA, CDR2 SQIVND (reference sequence). The CDR3 protein is CASTPQTGGGELFF. The CDR3 DNA sequence: TGTGCCAGTACCCCACAAACAGGCGGCGGGGAGCTGTTTTTT.